The entry below gives a single T cell receptor (beta chain) sequence along with its context. This sample stems from a study of blood T cell repertoires in COVID-19. Looking at the study overall: The analysed material was cDNA or gDNA that came from T cells, B-cell-depleted T cells, or PBMCs.

The table came from immunoSEQ multiplex PCR; TCRdb's copy has only in-frame clones and leaves some out. The table shows about 320,000 clones, with over 90% occurring only once. V lost 4 bases, J lost 2 bases, and 7 bases stayed unmatched. The V gene's germline CDR1 is SQVTM and CDR2 ANQGSEA. The CDR3 runs to 14 residues. The sample comprised PBMCs or T cells enriched from blood (not recorded which). This receptor was identified in a woman aged 25 to 39 who had been exposed to COVID-19. The chain carries TRBV29-1 and TRBJ1-2; 7 bases line up with TRBD1. The CDR3, as DNA: TGCAGCGTTGTATCCATGACAGGGAACTATGGCTACACCTTC. Amino acid sequence: CSVVSMTGNYGYTF. The full variable domain, with the rest looked up from reference TRBV29-1 and TRBJ1-2, is SAVISQKPSRDICQRGTSLTIQCQVDSQVTMMFWYRQQPGQSLTLIATANQGSEATYESGFVIDKFPISRPNLTFSTLTVSNMSPEDSSIYLCSVVSMTGNYGYTFGSGTRLTVV.